The clone carrying this T cell receptor (beta chain) was counted only a few times. Its target is unknown. This specimen comes from a study of early T cells in non-severe SARS-CoV-2 infection. Whole-study context: Bulk RNA isolated from unsorted whole blood underwent sequencing; chains were not paired. Overall study results and limits: The matching step, a VDJdb search, favored anti-spike CD8 responses and missed private and CD4 specificities.

Deletions cut 5 bases from V and 6 bases from J, with 11 bases between. Germline values: CDR1 MGHRA, CDR2 YSYEKL. The CDR3 length is 13 residues. cDNA molecules, individually, were tagged with unique molecular identifiers. TCRdb reanalysed the 5' RACE reads using MiXCR and keeps one entry per CDR3 protein. The sample includes about 52,000 distinct CDR3 sequences, approximately 11% of them seen just once. Material for sequencing was whole blood. The receptor comes from an adult who was a healthcare worker with PCR-confirmed SARS-CoV-2 infection or an uninfected control (not recorded which). The gene calls are TRBV4-1 and TRBJ1-5; D is uncertain. Here the CDR3 DNA reads TGCGCCAGCAGCGCACGATGGGCTCAGCCCCAGCATTTT. This codes for CASSARWAQPQHF.